The 3 T cell receptor beta chains below were found in one sample sequenced in a study of cytomegalovirus exposure and HLA in healthy donors (TCRdb year 2017). Receptors were amplified or captured by the immunoSEQ multiplex PCR assay. TCRdb obtained this table from immuneACCESS and retained in-frame rearrangements with V and J assigned. These tables miss some clones; where compared with another copy, unresolved V genes account for less than half of the shortfall, and the remainder is unexplained. The sample table holds approximately 160,000 clones, of which about 90% were seen once. Jointly, the top ten make up around 3.1% of the sample. The specimen was PBMCs. The receptors come from a woman aged 18-29 years in good health and CMV-seropositive.

The chain uses TRBV5-5 and TRBJ2-5, with D unresolved. This CDR3 has 16 amino acids. The germline V gene has CDR1 SGHKS and CDR2 YYEKEE (reference sequence). V lost 0 bases to trimming and J lost 1 base, with 13 bases between them. In DNA form, the CDR3 reads TGTGCCAGCAGCTTGGAGCCAGCGCCGCCCCAAGAGACCCAGTACTTC. Protein: CASSLEPAPPQETQYF.

This chain joins TRBV7-9 and TRBJ1-2; the match to TRBD1 covers 7 bases. Looked up from germline, CDR1 is SEHNR and CDR2 is FQNEAQ (reference sequence). CDR3 size: 16 residues. V shed 2 bases and J 1 base; nucleotides not matched to a gene: 7. The CDR3 DNA is TGTGCCAGCAGCTTACTAGGGGGACAGCTTAACTATGGCTACACCTTC. As protein: CASSLLGGQLNYGYTF.

The J gene is TRBJ2-7, the V gene TRBV10-2; 7 positions match TRBD1. The trim removed 6 bases at V and 9 bases at J, leaving 11 bases unmatched. Per the germline V gene, CDR1 is WSHSY and CDR2 is SAAADI. The CDR3 covers 13 residues. The CDR3 DNA is TGCGCCAGCAGCCCTCGGACAGGTCAGGGGCAGTACTTC. This encodes CASSPRTGQGQYF.